The rows below give T cell receptor beta chains drawn from one sample of a study of OX40 agonist ivuxolimab in advanced cancers. Data came from immunoSEQ multiplex PCR; TCRdb stores just in-frame clones and leaves some out. There are fewer than 70,000 clones in the sample; roughly nine tenths occur only once, and under 4.5% lies in the top ten. Sequencing was performed on CD4+ or CD8+ T cells sorted from blood, taken in a trial of the OX40 agonist ivuxolimab. Source of these receptors: an adult with an advanced solid tumor such as melanoma, head and neck, liver or kidney cancer. CDR3s leave out the opening cysteine and the closing phenylalanine or tryptophan.

v_gene,len,j_gene,CDR3aa
TRBV5-4,12,TRBJ1-1,ASSLFKTGTEAF
TRBV6-6,9,TRBJ1-2,ASLSNYGYT
TRBV5-6,11,TRBJ2-1,ASSLDRGTTPF
TRBV7-8,11,TRBJ2-7,ASRWGEGYEQY
TRBV6-6,13,TRBJ2-2,ASSYAGTFTGELF
TRBV19,14,TRBJ1-1,ASSPGRSHLGTEAF
TRBV5-6,13,TRBJ1-1,ASSGEQGRNTEAF
TRBV30,11,TRBJ1-4,AWCRQGYEKLF
TRBV6-1,10,TRBJ2-2,ALGQGRGELF
TRBV6-5,13,TRBJ2-7,ASSYSDSDSYEQY
TRBV4-3,16,TRBJ1-6,ASSRNVGGITYNSPLH
TRBV15,10,TRBJ2-5,ATSDGPETQY
TRBV25-1,10,TRBJ2-4,ASSSGLGIQY
TRBV12-5,11,TRBJ1-2,ASVINSGTGVL
TRBV7-9,11,TRBJ1-4,ASSLEAEEKLF
TRBV2,12,TRBJ2-3,ASSGLLGTDTQY
TRBV5-4,13,TRBJ1-6,ASSSLQRNNSPLH
TRBV18,13,TRBJ2-5,ASSQGQLYQETQY
TRBV29-1,12,TRBJ2-5,SVAGVGFQETQY
TRBV12-2,11,TRBJ1-2,ASRLTAFYGYT
TRBV28,10,TRBJ1-5,ASRDAGAPQH
TRBV7-7,11,TRBJ1-1,ASSRDRVTEAF
TRBV9,14,TRBJ1-3,ASSVLQGSSGNTIY
TRBV7-9,10,TRBJ2-3,ASSSVGATQY